These 12 T cell receptor beta chains were all obtained from the same sample, sequenced in a study of CD8 T cells in ankylosing spondylitis. Using its own MiXCR run on the 5' RACE reads, TCRdb lists one record per CDR3 protein. Among 50,000 to 70,000 distinct CDR3 sequences listed, 6.2% were seen once. The sequenced sample consisted of synovial fluid, either unsorted or a sorted T cell fraction (not recorded which). The source is a male donor with ankylosing spondylitis.

This clonotype occurred many times. V gene TRBV6-1 combines with J gene TRBJ2-2, with TRBD1 as a possible D gene (6 bases). Trimming took 5 bases from V and 7 from J, leaving 20 bases between them. Per the germline V gene, CDR1 is MNHNS and CDR2 is SASEGT. The CDR3 covers 16 residues. The CDR3, as DNA: TGTGCCAGCAGTAAATCCGGGACACAGGGCCTCGGGGAGCTGTTTTTT. Protein sequence: CASSKSGTQGLGELFF.

The chain recombines TRBV11-3 with TRBJ1-1, with 10 bases identical to TRBD1. V gave up 7 bases and J gave up 5 bases; unmatched junction bases: 4. The CDR3 is 13 amino acids. Germline V lookup: CDR1 SGHNT, CDR2 YENEEA. As DNA, the CDR3 is TGTGCCAGCAAGGGACAGGGGTGGACTGAAGCTTTCTTT. Translation: CASKGQGWTEAFF.

This clonotype was seen at least ten times. This chain links TRBV6-1 with TRBJ1-5, with 9 bases lining up with TRBD1. Germline CDR1 and CDR2: MNHNS and SASEGT. CDR3 length: 13 residues. V was pared by 5 bases and J by 6 bases, with 2 bases of the junction left unmatched. CDR3 region: CASSPTGGQPQHF. The CDR3 DNA sequence: TGTGCCAGCAGTCCGACAGGGGGTCAGCCCCAGCATTTT.

The chain links TRBV6-1 to TRBJ2-7; 8 bases match TRBD1. Germline V gene lookup returns CDR1 MNHNS and CDR2 SASEGT. There are 14 residues in the CDR3. The V segment lost 8 bases and the J segment 0 bases; nucleotides outside the gene matches: 6. The CDR3 DNA is TGTGCCAGCTTCTGGACAGGGCTCTCCTACGAGCAGTACTTC. Translation: CASFWTGLSYEQYF.

The genes are TRBV6-2 or TRBV6-3 and TRBJ2-1, with 10 positions matching TRBD1. The germline V gene encodes CDR1 MNHEY and CDR2 SVGEGT. The CDR3 is 17 amino acids. The J segment lost 4 bases and the V segment lost 0 bases, leaving 6 bases of the junction unmatched. As DNA, the CDR3 is TGTGCCAGCAGTTACTCCCCCGGGACAGGGGTTTACAATGAGCAGTTCTTC. Translating it yields CASSYSPGTGVYNEQFF.

This clonotype was found a few times. The rearrangement joins TRBV20-1 to TRBJ2-3; 8 bases fit TRBD1. Germline values: CDR1 DFQATT, CDR2 SNEGSKA (reference sequence). V trimming: 1 base; J trimming: 0 bases; junction bases outside the gene matches: 6. CDR3 length equals 16 residues. The CDR3 sequence: CSARGFHRGSTDTQYF. The DNA of the CDR3 is TGCAGTGCTAGAGGTTTCCACAGGGGGAGCACAGATACGCAGTATTTT.

This clonotype was observed a handful of times. The V gene is TRBV7-3, the J gene TRBJ2-1, with 13 nucleotides matching TRBD2. The germline V gene has CDR1 SGHTA and CDR2 FQGTGA. CDR3 length: 18 residues. With 4 bases clipped from V and 10 bases from J, the junction kept 16 bases outside the gene matches. The CDR3 nucleotides read TGTGCCAGCAGCTCCAAGGGGGGGACTAGCGGGAACATTGCCGAGCAGTTCTTC. Amino acid sequence: CASSSKGGTSGNIAEQFF.

This clonotype was picked up many times. This rearrangement joins TRBV11-3 to TRBJ2-1; D is unresolved. The germline V and J ends were trimmed by 2 bases and 12 bases, with 11 bases remaining between them. Per the germline V gene, CDR1 is SGHNT and CDR2 is YENEEA. The CDR3 loop spans 12 amino acids. The chain's CDR3 is CASSLSGLPQFF. Here the CDR3 DNA reads TGTGCCAGCAGCTTAAGTGGCCTACCGCAGTTCTTC.

At least ten counts were recorded for this clonotype. V is TRBV7-2 and J is TRBJ1-6; 9 nucleotides match TRBD1. Trimming at V came to 1 base and at J to 9 bases, leaving 7 bases not matched to a gene. This CDR3 is built from 16 residues. CDR1 is SGHTA and CDR2 is FQGNSA in the germline V gene. This CDR3 reads CASSLEIGTGISPLHF. In DNA form, the CDR3 reads TGTGCCAGCAGCTTAGAAATCGGGACAGGGATTTCACCCCTCCACTTT.

This clonotype was seen ten or more times. The gene calls are TRBV20-1 and TRBJ2-3; D uncertain. This CDR3 has 10 residues. Germline CDR1 is DFQATT and CDR2 is SNEGSKA (reference sequence). The V and J ends lost 6 bases and 6 bases respectively, with 7 bases between them. The DNA of the CDR3 is TGCAGTGCCGAGTTTGATACGCAGTATTTT. This encodes CSAEFDTQYF.

This clonotype showed up many times. This rearrangement joins TRBV3-1 to TRBJ2-5; TRBD2 matches at 7 bases. Germline V gene data show CDR1 as LGHDT and CDR2 as YNNKEL (reference sequence). The CDR3 consists of 16 residues. The trim removed 1 base at V and 0 bases at J, leaving 5 bases unmatched. In DNA, the CDR3 is TGTGCCAGCAGCCAAGCGCTAGCGGTGTACCAAGAGACCCAGTACTTC. Its translation: CASSQALAVYQETQYF.

This clonotype appeared a few times. V usage is TRBV20-1 and J usage is TRBJ2-1; D unclear. The germline V and J ends were trimmed by 1 base and 0 bases, with 10 bases remaining between them. CDR3 size: 15 residues. CDR1 is DFQATT, CDR2 SNEGSKA, per germline (reference sequence). DNA for the CDR3: TGCAGTGCTAGAGTGAGTCCTTTCTCCTACAATGAGCAGTTCTTC. This gives the protein CSARVSPFSYNEQFF.